This TCR beta chain was identified during a study of T cell responses to AZD1222 COVID-19 vaccine (dated by TCRdb to the early 2020s). With respect to the entire study: AZD1222 recipients with second doses at about 4 weeks or about 12 weeks were pooled, because spike-specific TCR depth and breadth did not differ between schedules. TCR sequencing was performed for about 240 trial participants, of whom some 200 were given two doses of AZD1222 and around 26 were given two doses of MenACWY control vaccine. Trial participants were enrolled by age into subgroups of 18-55, 56-69 and 70-plus years, and roughly 150, 30 and 60 TCR-sequenced participants, respectively, were included in these subgroups.

Overall results and qualifications from the work: After two AZD1222 doses, spike-specific TCR breadth and depth were significantly higher than at day 0 and than in MenACWY recipients. Reportedly, close to half of the unique spike-specific TCRs recognized epitopes lying outside the regions that are mutated in the B.1.351 and B.1.1.7 variants. Participants were mostly white British, with more females than males. The authors suggested clonal diversity may have been underestimated. The whole spike protein was spanned by vaccine-associated CD4 TCRs, and dominant responses were seen in regions 160-218 and 743-854. Because no samples from the day 14 peak response were available, repertoires could be characterized only after the peak T cell response. Conclusions about previously exposed vaccinees are limited because only six or seven AZD1222 recipients were SARS-CoV-2 seropositive at baseline. The 56-69-year group was small, and its depth increase did not reach significance, likely because of low power.

About this clone itself: There is no known antigen for this receptor. No much larger clonotype is one base removed from it; base qualities were not supplied.

In light of the paper, this sample's time point label describes: baseline before first vaccination. Vaccinee samples came from UK trials COV001 and COV002, including a single-blind randomized controlled phase 2/3 trial of AZD1222 (ChAdOx1 nCoV-19) in healthy adults. For TCRbeta chain sequencing, PBMC samples were collected from trial participants at day 0 and at day 28 after the second dose. The CDR3 regions of human TCRbeta chains were analyzed by immunosequencing. Per the authors' processing: TCRs in the repertoires were compared against a reference library of SARS-CoV-2-specific TCRs that had been generated with the MIRA antigen-specificity platform. Breadth was defined as the fraction of unique TCRs that were SARS-CoV-2-associated. Depth was defined as the fraction of total T cells that were SARS-CoV-2-associated. Using the MIRA data, every spike-specific TCR was mapped to the spike region that the TCR reacted to and assigned to either a CD4 or a CD8 class. Log10-transformed breadth and depth values were compared by one-way ANOVA with Sidak's multiple comparisons tests. Sourced from immuneACCESS, this table was stored by TCRdb with only in-frame sequences that have V and J called. A share of the clones is absent; for the studies checked, an unresolved V gene accounts for under half, and the remainder has no known explanation. V, J and clone size reflect that table, while D and trimming were determined from the DNA. The sample table contains about 120,000 clones; only one count was recorded for approximately 92% of them. The ten largest clones take up 13% to 15% of the sample.

V and J are truncated by 2 bases and 2 bases respectively, leaving an intervening sequence of 12 bases. The CDR3 runs 15 residues from the cysteine to the phenylalanine. Solely the CDR3 DNA is kept, with 45 bases framed from the first base. The germline V gene gives CDR1 as ENHRY and CDR2 as SYGVKD. Sequencing was performed on peripheral blood, taken on day 0 of AZD1222 vaccination. The rearrangement combines TRBV10-3 with TRBJ2-5; there is no confident call for the D gene. This receptor was obtained from an adult in good health. The CDR3 amino acid sequence is: CAISEEPLEQETQYF. The base sequence is TGTGCCATCAGTGAGGAACCCCTGGAACAAGAGACCCAGTACTTC.